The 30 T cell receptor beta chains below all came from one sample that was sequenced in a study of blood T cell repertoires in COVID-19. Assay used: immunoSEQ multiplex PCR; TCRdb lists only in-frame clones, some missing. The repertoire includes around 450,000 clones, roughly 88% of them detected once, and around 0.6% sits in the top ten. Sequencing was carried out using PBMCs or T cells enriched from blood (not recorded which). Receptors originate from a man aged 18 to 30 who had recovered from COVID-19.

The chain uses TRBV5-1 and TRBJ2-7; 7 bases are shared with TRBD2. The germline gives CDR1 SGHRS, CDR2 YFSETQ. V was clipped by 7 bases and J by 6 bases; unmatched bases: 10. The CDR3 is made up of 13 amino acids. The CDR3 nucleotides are TGCGCCAGCGGAAAGACTAGCTTAAGCGAGCAGTACTTC. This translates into CASGKTSLSEQYF.

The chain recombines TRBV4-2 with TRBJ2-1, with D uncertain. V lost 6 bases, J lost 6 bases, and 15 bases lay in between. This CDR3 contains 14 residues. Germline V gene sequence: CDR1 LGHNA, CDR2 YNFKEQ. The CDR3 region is CASRPQPSGNEQFF. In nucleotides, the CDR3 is TGTGCCAGCAGGCCACAACCCTCGGGCAATGAGCAGTTCTTC.

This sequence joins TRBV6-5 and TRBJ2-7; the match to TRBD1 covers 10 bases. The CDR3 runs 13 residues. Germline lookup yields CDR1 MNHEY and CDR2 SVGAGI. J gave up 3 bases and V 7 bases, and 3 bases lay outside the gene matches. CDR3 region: CASTGDRGYEQYF. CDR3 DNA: TGTGCCAGCACTGGGGACAGGGGCTACGAGCAGTACTTC.

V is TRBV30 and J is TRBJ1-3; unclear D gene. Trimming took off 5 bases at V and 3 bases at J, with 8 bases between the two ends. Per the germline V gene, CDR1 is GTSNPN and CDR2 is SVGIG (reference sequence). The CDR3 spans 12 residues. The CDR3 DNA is TGTGCCTGGGCAGGTAATGGAAACACCATATATTTT. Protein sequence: CAWAGNGNTIYF.

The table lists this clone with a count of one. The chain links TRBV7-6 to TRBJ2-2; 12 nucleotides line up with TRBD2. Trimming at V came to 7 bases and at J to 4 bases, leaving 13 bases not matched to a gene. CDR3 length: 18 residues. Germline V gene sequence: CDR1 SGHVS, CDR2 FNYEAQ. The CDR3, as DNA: TGTGCCAGCACCAAGCGGGGGCTAGCGGGAGGGCCCACCGGGGAGCTGTTTTTT. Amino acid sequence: CASTKRGLAGGPTGELFF.

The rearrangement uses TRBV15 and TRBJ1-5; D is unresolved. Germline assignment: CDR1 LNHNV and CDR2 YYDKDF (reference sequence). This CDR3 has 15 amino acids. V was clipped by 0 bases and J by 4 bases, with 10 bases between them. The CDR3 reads CATSRDRRLNQPQHF. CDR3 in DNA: TGTGCCACCAGCAGAGATCGGCGGCTAAATCAGCCCCAGCATTTT.

The CDR3 protein is CASSQLGRDSGNEQFF. The CDR3 DNA is TGTGCCAGCAGCCAGCTAGGGCGGGATTCAGGCAATGAGCAGTTCTTC. V gene TRBV4-2 combines with J gene TRBJ2-1; tentative D call: TRBD2 (6 bases). Trimming took 3 bases from V and 6 from J, leaving 18 bases between them. This CDR3 is 16 amino acids long. Germline CDR1 LGHNA, CDR2 YNFKEQ.

In nucleotides, the CDR3 is TGTGCCAGCAGCTTAACCAGGGAGGGAGACTACACCTTC. Translated: CASSLTREGDYTF. This sequence joins TRBV7-3 and TRBJ1-2, with a tentative D call TRBD1 (5 bases). The V gene lost 0 bases and the J gene lost 10 bases, with 12 bases spanning the gap. The CDR3 loop spans 13 amino acids. Looked up from germline, CDR1 is SGHTA and CDR2 is FQGTGA.

The CDR3 spells CASSLAGTSGRPIYNEQFF. CDR3 coding DNA: TGCGCCAGCAGCTTGGCCGGGACTAGCGGGAGGCCTATATACAATGAGCAGTTCTTC. The rearrangement links TRBV5-1 to TRBJ2-1; 15 nucleotides align to TRBD2. The CDR3 extends over 19 amino acids. From germline, CDR1 is SGHRS and CDR2 YFSETQ. V lost 0 bases and J lost 4; bases outside the gene matches: 8.

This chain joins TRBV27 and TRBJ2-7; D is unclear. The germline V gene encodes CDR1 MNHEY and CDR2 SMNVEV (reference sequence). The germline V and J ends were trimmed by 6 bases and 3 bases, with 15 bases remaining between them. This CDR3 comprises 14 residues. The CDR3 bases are TGTGCCAGCAGGCCCCGGATGGGCGACTACGAGCAGTACTTC. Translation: CASRPRMGDYEQYF.

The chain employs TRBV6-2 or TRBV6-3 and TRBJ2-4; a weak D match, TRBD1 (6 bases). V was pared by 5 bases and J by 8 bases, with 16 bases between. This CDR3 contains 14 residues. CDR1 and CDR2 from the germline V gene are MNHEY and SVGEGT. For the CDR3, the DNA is TGTGCCAGCAGTCAAGGACAGTTTAGGGACATTCAGTACTTC. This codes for CASSQGQFRDIQYF.

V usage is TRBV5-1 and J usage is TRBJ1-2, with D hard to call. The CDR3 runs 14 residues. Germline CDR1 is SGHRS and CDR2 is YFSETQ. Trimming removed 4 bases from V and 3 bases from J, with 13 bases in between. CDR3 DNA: TGCGCCAGCAGCCCTGAAGGCGGATACTATGGCTACACCTTC. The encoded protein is CASSPEGGYYGYTF.

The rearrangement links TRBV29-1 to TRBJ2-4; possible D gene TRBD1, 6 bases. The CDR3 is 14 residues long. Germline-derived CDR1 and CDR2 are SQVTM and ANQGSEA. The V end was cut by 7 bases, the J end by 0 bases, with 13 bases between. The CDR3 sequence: CSEPGHPAKNIQYF. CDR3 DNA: TGCAGCGAGCCGGGACACCCAGCCAAAAACATTCAGTACTTC.

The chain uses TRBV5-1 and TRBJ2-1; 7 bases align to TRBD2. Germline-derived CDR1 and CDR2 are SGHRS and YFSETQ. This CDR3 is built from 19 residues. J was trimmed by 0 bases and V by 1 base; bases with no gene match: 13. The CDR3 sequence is CASSLQASGYLSSYNEQFF. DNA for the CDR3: TGCGCCAGCAGCTTGCAGGCTAGCGGATACCTTAGCTCCTACAATGAGCAGTTCTTC.

The CDR3 nucleotides read TGTGCCAGCAGGGGGACAGCTTCATCCTACGAGCAGTACTTC. Translated: CASRGTASSYEQYF. V usage is TRBV27 and J usage is TRBJ2-7, with 7 bases identical to TRBD1. Germline CDR1 is MNHEY and CDR2 is SMNVEV (reference sequence). V trimming: 6 bases; J trimming: 1 base; junction bases outside the gene matches: 6. This CDR3 is built from 14 residues.

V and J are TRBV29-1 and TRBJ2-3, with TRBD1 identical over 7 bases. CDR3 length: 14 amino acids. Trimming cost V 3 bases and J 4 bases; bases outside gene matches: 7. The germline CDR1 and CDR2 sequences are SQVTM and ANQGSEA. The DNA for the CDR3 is TGCAGCGTTGACGAGGGGGCTAGGGCAGATACGCAGTATTTT. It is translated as CSVDEGARADTQYF.

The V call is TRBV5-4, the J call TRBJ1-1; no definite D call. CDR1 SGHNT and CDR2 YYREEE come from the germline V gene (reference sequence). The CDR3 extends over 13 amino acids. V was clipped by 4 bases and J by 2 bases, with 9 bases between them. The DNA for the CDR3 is TGTGCCAGCAGCCTACTCATTAACACTGAAGCTTTCTTT. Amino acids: CASSLLINTEAFF. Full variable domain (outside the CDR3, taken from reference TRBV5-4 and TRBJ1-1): ETGVTQSPTHLIKTRGQQVTLRCSSQSGHNTVSWYQQALGQGPQFIFQYYREEENGRGNFPPRFSGLQFPNYSSELNVNALELDDSALYLCASSLLINTEAFFGQGTRLTVV.

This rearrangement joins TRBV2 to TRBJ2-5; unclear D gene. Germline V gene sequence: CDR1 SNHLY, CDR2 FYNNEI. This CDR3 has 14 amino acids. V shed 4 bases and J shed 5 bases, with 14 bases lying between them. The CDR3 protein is CASSALDVGETQYF. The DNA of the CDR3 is TGTGCCAGCAGTGCCTTAGATGTCGGGGAGACCCAGTACTTC. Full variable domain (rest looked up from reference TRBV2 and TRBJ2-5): EPEVTQTPSHQVTQMGQEVILRCVPISNHLYFYWYRQILGQKVEFLVSFYNNEISEKSEIFDDQFSVERPDGSNFTLKIRSTKLEDSAMYFCASSALDVGETQYFGPGTRLLVL.

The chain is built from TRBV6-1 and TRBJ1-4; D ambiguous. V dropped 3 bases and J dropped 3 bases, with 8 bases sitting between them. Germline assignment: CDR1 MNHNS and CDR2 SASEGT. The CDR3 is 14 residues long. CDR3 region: CASSEWQANEKLFF. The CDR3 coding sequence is TGTGCCAGCAGTGAGTGGCAGGCTAATGAAAAACTGTTTTTT.

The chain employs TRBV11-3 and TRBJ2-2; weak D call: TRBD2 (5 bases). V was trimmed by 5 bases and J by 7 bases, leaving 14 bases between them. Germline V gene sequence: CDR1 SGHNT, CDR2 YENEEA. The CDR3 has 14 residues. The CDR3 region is CASSPGPGSGELFF. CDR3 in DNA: TGTGCCAGCAGCCCCGGGCCTGGGAGCGGGGAGCTGTTTTTT.

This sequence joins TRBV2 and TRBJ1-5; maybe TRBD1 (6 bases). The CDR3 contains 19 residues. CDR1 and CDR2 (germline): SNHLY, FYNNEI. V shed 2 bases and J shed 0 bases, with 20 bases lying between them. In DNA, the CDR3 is TGTGCCAGCAGTGAATGGGCGGGGGGCTCCAAGGATAGCAATCAGCCCCAGCATTTT. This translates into CASSEWAGGSKDSNQPQHF.

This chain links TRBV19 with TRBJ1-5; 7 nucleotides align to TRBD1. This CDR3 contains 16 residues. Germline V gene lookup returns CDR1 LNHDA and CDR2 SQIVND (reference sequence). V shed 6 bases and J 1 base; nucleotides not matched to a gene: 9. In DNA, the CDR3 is TGTGCCAGTAGCCCCCGGACAGGTAGAAGCAATCAGCCCCAGCATTTT. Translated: CASSPRTGRSNQPQHF.

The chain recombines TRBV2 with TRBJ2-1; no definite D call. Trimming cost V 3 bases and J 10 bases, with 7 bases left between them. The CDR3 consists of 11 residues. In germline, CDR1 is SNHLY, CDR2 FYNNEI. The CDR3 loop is CASSDPREQFF. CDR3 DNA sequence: TGTGCCAGCAGTGATCCGCGGGAGCAGTTCTTC.

This CDR3 is CASSSRSAYGYTF. The CDR3, as DNA: TGTGCCAGCAGTTCCCGCAGCGCCTATGGCTACACCTTC. The rearrangement joins TRBV27 to TRBJ1-2; D gene uncertain. In germline, CDR1 is MNHEY, CDR2 SMNVEV (reference sequence). Trimming took off 4 bases at V and 4 bases at J, with 10 bases between the two ends. The CDR3 totals 13 residues.

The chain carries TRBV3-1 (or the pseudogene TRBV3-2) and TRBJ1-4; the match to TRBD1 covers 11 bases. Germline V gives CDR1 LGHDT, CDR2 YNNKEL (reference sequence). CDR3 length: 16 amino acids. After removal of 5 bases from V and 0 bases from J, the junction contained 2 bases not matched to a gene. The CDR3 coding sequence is TGTGCCAGCAGCAGGGGACAGGGGGCAACTAATGAAAAACTGTTTTTT. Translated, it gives CASSRGQGATNEKLFF.

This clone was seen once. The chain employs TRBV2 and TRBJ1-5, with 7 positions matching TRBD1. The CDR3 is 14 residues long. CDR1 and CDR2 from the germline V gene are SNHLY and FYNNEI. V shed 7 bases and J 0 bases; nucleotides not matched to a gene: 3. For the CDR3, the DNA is TGTGCCAGCACCGGGACAGCTAGCAATCAGCCCCAGCATTTT. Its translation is CASTGTASNQPQHF.

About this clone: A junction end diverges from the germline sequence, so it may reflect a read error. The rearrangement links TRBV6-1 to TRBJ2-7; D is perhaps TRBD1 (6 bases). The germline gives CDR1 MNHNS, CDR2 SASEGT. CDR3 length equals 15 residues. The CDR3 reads CASSDEDRPSSEQYF. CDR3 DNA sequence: TGTGCCAGCAGTGATGAGGACAGACCCTCCTCCGAGCAGTACTTC.

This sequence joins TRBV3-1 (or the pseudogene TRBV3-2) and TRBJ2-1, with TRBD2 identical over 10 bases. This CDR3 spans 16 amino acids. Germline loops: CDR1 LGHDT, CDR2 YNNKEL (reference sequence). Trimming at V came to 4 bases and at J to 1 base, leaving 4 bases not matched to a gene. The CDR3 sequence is CASSPGAGGSYNEQFF. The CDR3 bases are TGTGCCAGCAGCCCCGGAGCGGGGGGGTCCTACAATGAGCAGTTCTTC.

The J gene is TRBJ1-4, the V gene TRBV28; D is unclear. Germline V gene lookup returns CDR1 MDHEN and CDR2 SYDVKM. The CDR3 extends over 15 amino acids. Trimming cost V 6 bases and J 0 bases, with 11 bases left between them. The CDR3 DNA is TGTGCCAGCAGGTCCCCCGGTGCAACTAATGAAAAACTGTTTTTT. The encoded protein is CASRSPGATNEKLFF. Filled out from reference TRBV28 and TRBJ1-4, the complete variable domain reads DVKVTQSSRYLVKRTGEKVFLECVQDMDHENMFWYRQDPGLGLRLIYFSYDVKMKEKGDIPEGYSVSREKKERFSLILESASTNQTSMYLCASRSPGATNEKLFFGSGTQLSVL.

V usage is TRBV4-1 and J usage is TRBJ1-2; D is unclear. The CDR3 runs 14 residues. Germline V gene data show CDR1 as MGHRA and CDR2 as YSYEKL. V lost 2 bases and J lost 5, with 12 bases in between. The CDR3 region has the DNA TGCGCCAGCAGCCAAAGCCCCGGGAGGTATGGCTACACCTTC. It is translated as CASSQSPGRYGYTF.